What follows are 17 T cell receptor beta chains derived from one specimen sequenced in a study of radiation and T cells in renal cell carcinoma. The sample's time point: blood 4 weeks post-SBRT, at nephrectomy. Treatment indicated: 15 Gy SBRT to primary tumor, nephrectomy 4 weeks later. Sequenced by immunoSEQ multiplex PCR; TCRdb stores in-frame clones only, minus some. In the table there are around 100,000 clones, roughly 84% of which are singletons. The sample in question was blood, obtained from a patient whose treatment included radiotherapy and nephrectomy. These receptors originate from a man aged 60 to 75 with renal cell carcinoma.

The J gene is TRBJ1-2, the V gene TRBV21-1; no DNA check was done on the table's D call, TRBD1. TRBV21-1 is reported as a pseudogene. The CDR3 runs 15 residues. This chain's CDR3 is CASSKVRTGGYGYTF. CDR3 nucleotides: TGTGCCAGCAGCAAAGTCCGGACAGGGGGCTATGGCTACACCTTC.

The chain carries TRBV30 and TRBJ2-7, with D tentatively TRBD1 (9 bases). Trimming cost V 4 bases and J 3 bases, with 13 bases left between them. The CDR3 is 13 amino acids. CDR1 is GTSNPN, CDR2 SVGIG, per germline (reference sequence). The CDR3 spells CAWIAGQGYEQYF. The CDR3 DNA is TGTGCCTGGATAGCGGGACAGGGCTACGAGCAGTACTTC.

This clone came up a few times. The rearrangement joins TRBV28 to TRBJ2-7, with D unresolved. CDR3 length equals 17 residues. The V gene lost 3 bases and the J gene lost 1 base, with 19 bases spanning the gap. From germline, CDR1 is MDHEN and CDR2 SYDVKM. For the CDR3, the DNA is TGTGCCAGCAGTTTGAATAGAACCCCTAGACGATCCTACGAGCAGTACTTC. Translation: CASSLNRTPRRSYEQYF.

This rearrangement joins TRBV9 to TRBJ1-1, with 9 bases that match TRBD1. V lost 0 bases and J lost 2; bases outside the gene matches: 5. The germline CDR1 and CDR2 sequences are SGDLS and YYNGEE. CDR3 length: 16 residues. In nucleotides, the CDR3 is TGTGCCAGCAGCGTAGGGGGGACAGGGATAAACACTGAAGCTTTCTTT. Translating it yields CASSVGGTGINTEAFF.

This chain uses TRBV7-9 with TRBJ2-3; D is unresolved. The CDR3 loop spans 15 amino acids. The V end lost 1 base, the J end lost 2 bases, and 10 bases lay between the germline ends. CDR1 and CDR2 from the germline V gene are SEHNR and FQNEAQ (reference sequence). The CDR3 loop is CASSLDLLATDTQYF. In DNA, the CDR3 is TGTGCCAGCAGCTTAGATCTCCTCGCCACAGATACGCAGTATTTT.

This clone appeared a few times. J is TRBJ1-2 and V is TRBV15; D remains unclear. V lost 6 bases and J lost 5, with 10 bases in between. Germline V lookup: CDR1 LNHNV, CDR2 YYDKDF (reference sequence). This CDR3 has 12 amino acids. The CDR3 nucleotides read TGTGCCACCAGTCCGGTCGGATATGGCTACACCTTC. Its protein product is CATSPVGYGYTF. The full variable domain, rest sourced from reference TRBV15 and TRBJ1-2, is DAMVIQNPRYQVTQFGKPVTLSCSQTLNHNVMYWYQQKSSQAPKLLFHYYDKDFNNEADTPDNFQSRRPNTSFCFLDIRSPGLGDTAMYLCATSPVGYGYTFGSGTRLTVV.

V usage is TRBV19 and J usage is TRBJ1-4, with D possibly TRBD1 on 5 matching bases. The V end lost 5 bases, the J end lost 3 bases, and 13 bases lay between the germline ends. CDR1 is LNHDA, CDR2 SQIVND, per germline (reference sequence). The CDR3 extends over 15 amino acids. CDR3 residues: CASSVTGAPNEKLFF. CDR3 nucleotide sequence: TGTGCCAGTAGTGTTACAGGAGCCCCTAATGAAAAACTGTTTTTT. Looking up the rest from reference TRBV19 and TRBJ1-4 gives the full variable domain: DGGITQSPKYLFRKEGQNVTLSCEQNLNHDAMYWYRQDPGQGLRLIYYSQIVNDFQKGDIAEGYSVSREKKESFPLTVTSAQKNPTAFYLCASSVTGAPNEKLFFGSGTQLSVL.

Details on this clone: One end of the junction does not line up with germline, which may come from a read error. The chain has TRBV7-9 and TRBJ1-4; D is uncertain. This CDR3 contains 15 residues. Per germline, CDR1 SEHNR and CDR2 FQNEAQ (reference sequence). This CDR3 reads CASGLGGYVSEKLFF. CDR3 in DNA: TGTGCCAGCGGCTTAGGAGGGTACGTTAGCGAAAAACTGTTTTTT.

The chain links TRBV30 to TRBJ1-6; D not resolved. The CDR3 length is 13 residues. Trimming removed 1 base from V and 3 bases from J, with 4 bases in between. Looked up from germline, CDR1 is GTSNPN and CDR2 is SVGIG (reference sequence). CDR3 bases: TGTGCCTGGAGTGGTGACTATAATTCACCCCTCCACTTT. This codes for CAWSGDYNSPLHF. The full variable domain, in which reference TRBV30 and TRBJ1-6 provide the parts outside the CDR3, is SQTIHQWPATLVQPVGSPLSLECTVEGTSNPNLYWYRQAAGRGLQLLFYSVGIGQISSEVPQNLSASRPQDRQFILSSKKLLLSDSGFYLCAWSGDYNSPLHFGNGTRLTVT.

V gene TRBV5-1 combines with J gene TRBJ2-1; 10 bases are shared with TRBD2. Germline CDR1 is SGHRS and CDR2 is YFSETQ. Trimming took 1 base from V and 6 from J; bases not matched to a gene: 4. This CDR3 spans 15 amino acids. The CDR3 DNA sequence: TGCGCCAGCAGCTTGTTGTCTAGCGGGAGCAATGAGCAGTTCTTC. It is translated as CASSLLSSGSNEQFF.

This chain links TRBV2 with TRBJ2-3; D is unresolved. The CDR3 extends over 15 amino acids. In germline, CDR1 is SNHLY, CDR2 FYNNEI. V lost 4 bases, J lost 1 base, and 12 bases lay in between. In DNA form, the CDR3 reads TGTGCCAGCAGTGCAGCAGACCCTGGCACAGATACGCAGTATTTT. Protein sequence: CASSAADPGTDTQYF.

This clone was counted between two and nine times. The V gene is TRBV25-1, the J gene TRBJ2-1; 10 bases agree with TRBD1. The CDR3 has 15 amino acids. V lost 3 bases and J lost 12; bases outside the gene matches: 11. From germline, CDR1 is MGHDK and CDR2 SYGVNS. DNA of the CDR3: TGTGCCAGCAGTGACACGGGGACAGGGGAGATCGGGCAGTTCTTC. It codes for CASSDTGTGEIGQFF.

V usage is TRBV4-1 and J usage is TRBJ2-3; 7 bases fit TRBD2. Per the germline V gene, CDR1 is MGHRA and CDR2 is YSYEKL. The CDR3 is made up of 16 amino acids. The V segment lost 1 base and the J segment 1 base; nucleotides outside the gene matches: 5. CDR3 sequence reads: CASSQVPGGRTDTQYF. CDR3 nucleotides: TGCGCCAGCAGCCAAGTCCCGGGAGGCCGCACAGATACGCAGTATTTT.

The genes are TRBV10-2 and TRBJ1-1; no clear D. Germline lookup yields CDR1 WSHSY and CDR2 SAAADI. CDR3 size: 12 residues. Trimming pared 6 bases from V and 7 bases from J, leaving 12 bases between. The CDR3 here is CASRRPSGEAFF. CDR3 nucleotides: TGCGCCAGCAGAAGGCCATCAGGTGAAGCTTTCTTT.

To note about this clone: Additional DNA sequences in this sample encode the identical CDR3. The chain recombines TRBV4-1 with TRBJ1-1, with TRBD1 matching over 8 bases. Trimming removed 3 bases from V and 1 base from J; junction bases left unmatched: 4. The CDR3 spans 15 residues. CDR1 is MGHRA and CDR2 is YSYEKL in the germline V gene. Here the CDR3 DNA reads TGCGCCAGCAGCCACCTAGGGACAGGGAACACTGAAGCTTTCTTT. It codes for CASSHLGTGNTEAFF.

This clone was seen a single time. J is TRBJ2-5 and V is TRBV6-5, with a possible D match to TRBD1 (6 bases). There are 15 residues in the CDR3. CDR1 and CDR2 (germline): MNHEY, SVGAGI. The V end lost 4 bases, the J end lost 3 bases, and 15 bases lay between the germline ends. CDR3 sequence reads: CASSWESGAKETQYF. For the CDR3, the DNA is TGTGCCAGCAGTTGGGAATCAGGGGCCAAAGAGACCCAGTACTTC.

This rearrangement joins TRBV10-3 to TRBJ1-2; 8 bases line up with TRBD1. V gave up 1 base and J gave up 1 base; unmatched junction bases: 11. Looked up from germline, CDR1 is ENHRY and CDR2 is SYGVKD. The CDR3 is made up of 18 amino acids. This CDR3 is CAISELTRDRGDNYGYTF. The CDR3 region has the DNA TGTGCCATCAGTGAGTTGACCCGAGACAGGGGCGATAACTATGGCTACACCTTC.